Listed below are T cell receptor beta chains from one sample, sequenced in a study of CD8 T cells in Susac syndrome. TCRdb itself ran the immunoSEQ multiplex PCR reads through MiXCR, one entry per CDR3 protein. The sample carries some 400,000 distinct CDR3 sequences, more than 80% recorded once. The specimen was CD8+ T cells from PBMCs. The origin of the receptors is a human donor with multiple sclerosis. Both conserved end residues are part of each CDR3. D genes are given only for firm matches. Clone sizes are given selectively: once, few, many, or a class where the clone is expanded.

J gene: TRBJ1-5; clone size: once; D gene: .; V gene: TRBV7-9; CDR3 protein: CASSLGRPAPQHF; CDR3 DNA: TGTGCCAGCAGCCTAGGGCGGCCAGCGCCCCAGCATTTT
J gene: TRBJ1-5; clone size: .; D gene: TRBD1; V gene: TRBV5-6; CDR3 protein: CASSFGTGAAQPQHF; CDR3 DNA: TGTGCCAGCAGCTTTGGGACAGGGGCTGCTCAGCCCCAGCATTTT
J gene: TRBJ2-7; clone size: .; D gene: .; V gene: TRBV12-3/TRBV12-4; CDR3 protein: CASSFGFLYEQYF; CDR3 DNA: TGTGCCAGCAGTTTCGGATTTTTATACGAGCAGTACTTC
J gene: TRBJ2-3; clone size: .; D gene: TRBD2; V gene: TRBV27; CDR3 protein: CASSLDGGGGDTQYF; CDR3 DNA: TGTGCCAGCAGTTTAGACGGCGGGGGGGGAGATACGCAGTATTTT
J gene: TRBJ1-1; clone size: once; D gene: .; V gene: TRBV7-9; CDR3 protein: CASSRPMGGEAFF; CDR3 DNA: TGTGCCAGCAGCCGTCCCATGGGAGGTGAAGCTTTCTTT
J gene: TRBJ2-7; clone size: .; D gene: TRBD1; V gene: TRBV30; CDR3 protein: CAWGQGQGHYEQYF; CDR3 DNA: TGTGCCTGGGGGCAGGGACAGGGGCACTACGAGCAGTACTTC
J gene: TRBJ2-7; clone size: few; D gene: .; V gene: TRBV5-1; CDR3 protein: CASSQTGTGSGEQYF; CDR3 DNA: TGCGCCAGCAGCCAGACCGGAACAGGGTCCGGGGAGCAGTACTTC
J gene: TRBJ2-6; clone size: once; D gene: .; V gene: TRBV7-9; CDR3 protein: CASSSKGKPSSGANVLTF; CDR3 DNA: TGTGCCAGCAGCTCAAAGGGGAAACCCAGCTCTGGGGCCAACGTCCTGACTTTC
J gene: TRBJ2-3; clone size: .; D gene: .; V gene: TRBV27; CDR3 protein: CASSRPLGTADDTQYF; CDR3 DNA: TGTGCCAGCAGCCGCCCCCTAGGGACCGCAGATGATACGCAGTATTTT
J gene: TRBJ2-4; clone size: .; D gene: TRBD2; V gene: TRBV7-8; CDR3 protein: CASSLEGSGVIAKNIQYF; CDR3 DNA: TGTGCCAGCAGCTTAGAGGGTAGCGGGGTTATAGCCAAAAACATTCAGTACTTC
J gene: TRBJ2-7; clone size: .; D gene: .; V gene: TRBV5-1; CDR3 protein: CASSPYLQGYEQYF; CDR3 DNA: TGCGCCAGCAGCCCCTACCTGCAGGGATACGAGCAGTACTTC
J gene: TRBJ2-1; clone size: few; D gene: TRBD2; V gene: TRBV7-3; CDR3 protein: CASSLAGGLYNEQFF; CDR3 DNA: TGTGCCAGTAGTCTAGCGGGGGGCCTCTACAATGAGCAGTTCTTC
J gene: TRBJ1-1; clone size: .; D gene: .; V gene: TRBV11-1; CDR3 protein: CASSLAGGTNTEAFF; CDR3 DNA: TGTGCCAGCAGCTTAGCAGGAGGGACGAACACTGAAGCTTTCTTT
J gene: TRBJ1-5; clone size: .; D gene: .; V gene: TRBV27; CDR3 protein: CASSLTWNQPQHF; CDR3 DNA: TGTGCCAGCAGTTTAACTTGGAATCAGCCCCAGCATTTT
J gene: TRBJ2-5; clone size: .; D gene: .; V gene: TRBV5-6; CDR3 protein: CASSLQGLQETQYF; CDR3 DNA: TGTGCCAGCAGCCTACAGGGACTCCAAGAGACCCAGTACTTC
J gene: TRBJ2-2; clone size: .; D gene: TRBD2; V gene: TRBV19; CDR3 protein: CASSWLAGDNTGELFF; CDR3 DNA: TGTGCCAGTAGTTGGCTAGCGGGAGATAACACCGGGGAGCTGTTTTTT
J gene: TRBJ1-4; clone size: .; D gene: .; V gene: TRBV6-5; CDR3 protein: CASSYLGGSNEKLFF; CDR3 DNA: TGTGCCAGCAGTTACCTTGGGGGATCTAATGAAAAACTGTTTTTT
J gene: TRBJ2-7; clone size: .; D gene: .; V gene: TRBV2; CDR3 protein: CASSEALPPYEQYF; CDR3 DNA: TGTGCCAGCAGTGAAGCGCTTCCACCCTACGAGCAGTACTTC
J gene: TRBJ1-1; clone size: .; D gene: .; V gene: TRBV19; CDR3 protein: CASSMTWGRNTEAFF; CDR3 DNA: TGTGCCAGTAGTATGACCTGGGGGCGTAACACTGAAGCTTTCTTT
J gene: TRBJ2-5; clone size: .; D gene: TRBD2; V gene: TRBV28; CDR3 protein: CAIRIAGVGETQYF; CDR3 DNA: TGTGCCATTAGAATAGCGGGAGTCGGGGAGACCCAGTACTTC
J gene: TRBJ1-5; clone size: .; D gene: TRBD1; V gene: TRBV4-1; CDR3 protein: CASSREDRVKHF; CDR3 DNA: TGCGCCAGCAGCCGAGAAGACAGGGTGAAGCATTTT
J gene: TRBJ2-7; clone size: .; D gene: TRBD1; V gene: TRBV6-5; CDR3 protein: CASSYETGGHEQYF; CDR3 DNA: TGTGCCAGCAGTTACGAGACAGGGGGCCACGAGCAGTACTTC
J gene: TRBJ2-5; clone size: .; D gene: .; V gene: TRBV20-1; CDR3 protein: CSASGNPIKGIETQYF; CDR3 DNA: TGCAGTGCTAGCGGGAACCCTATTAAGGGCATCGAGACCCAGTACTTC
J gene: TRBJ2-1; clone size: .; D gene: TRBD2; V gene: TRBV20-1; CDR3 protein: CSAVLAGVFHEQFF; CDR3 DNA: TGCAGTGCTGTACTAGCGGGAGTTTTTCATGAGCAGTTCTTC
J gene: TRBJ1-1; clone size: .; D gene: .; V gene: TRBV9; CDR3 protein: CASSHPGTSKRVNTEAFF; CDR3 DNA: TGTGCCAGCAGCCACCCCGGGACGTCGAAAAGGGTGAACACTGAAGCTTTCTTT
J gene: TRBJ2-3; clone size: .; D gene: .; V gene: TRBV18; CDR3 protein: CASSPPERDWSTDTQYF; CDR3 DNA: TGTGCCAGCTCACCCCCCGAGAGGGATTGGAGCACAGATACGCAGTATTTT
J gene: TRBJ2-1; clone size: .; D gene: TRBD2; V gene: TRBV11-2; CDR3 protein: CASSSGLAGALVGDEQFF; CDR3 DNA: TGTGCCAGCAGCTCGGGACTAGCGGGAGCCTTGGTTGGGGATGAGCAGTTCTTC
J gene: TRBJ2-2; clone size: .; D gene: TRBD1; V gene: TRBV7-9; CDR3 protein: CATDRAVYTGELFF; CDR3 DNA: TGTGCCACGGACAGGGCTGTGTACACCGGGGAGCTGTTTTTT
J gene: TRBJ1-2; clone size: .; D gene: .; V gene: TRBV27; CDR3 protein: CASSLSRQFGFYGYTF; CDR3 DNA: TGTGCCAGCAGTTTATCAAGGCAGTTCGGTTTTTATGGCTACACCTTC
J gene: TRBJ1-2; clone size: .; D gene: .; V gene: TRBV4-1; CDR3 protein: CASSQVGGLDYGYTF; CDR3 DNA: TGCGCCAGCAGCCAAGTCGGGGGGCTCGACTATGGCTACACCTTC
J gene: TRBJ1-2; clone size: .; D gene: TRBD1; V gene: TRBV28; CDR3 protein: CASSDRADGYTF; CDR3 DNA: TGTGCCAGCAGCGACAGGGCGGATGGCTACACCTTC
J gene: TRBJ2-7; clone size: .; D gene: .; V gene: TRBV12-3/TRBV12-4; CDR3 protein: CASTLTGHYEQYF; CDR3 DNA: TGTGCCAGCACCCTGACAGGACACTACGAGCAGTACTTC
J gene: TRBJ2-2; clone size: .; D gene: .; V gene: TRBV10-3; CDR3 protein: CAVDQNTGELFF; CDR3 DNA: TGTGCCGTGGATCAGAACACCGGGGAGCTGTTTTTT
J gene: TRBJ2-2; clone size: .; D gene: .; V gene: TRBV6-5; CDR3 protein: CASSIQGTGELFF; CDR3 DNA: TGTGCCAGCAGCATACAGGGAACCGGGGAGCTGTTTTTT
J gene: TRBJ2-7; clone size: .; D gene: .; V gene: TRBV11-2; CDR3 protein: CASSFWERPDEQYF; CDR3 DNA: TGTGCCAGCAGCTTCTGGGAACGACCGGACGAGCAGTACTTC